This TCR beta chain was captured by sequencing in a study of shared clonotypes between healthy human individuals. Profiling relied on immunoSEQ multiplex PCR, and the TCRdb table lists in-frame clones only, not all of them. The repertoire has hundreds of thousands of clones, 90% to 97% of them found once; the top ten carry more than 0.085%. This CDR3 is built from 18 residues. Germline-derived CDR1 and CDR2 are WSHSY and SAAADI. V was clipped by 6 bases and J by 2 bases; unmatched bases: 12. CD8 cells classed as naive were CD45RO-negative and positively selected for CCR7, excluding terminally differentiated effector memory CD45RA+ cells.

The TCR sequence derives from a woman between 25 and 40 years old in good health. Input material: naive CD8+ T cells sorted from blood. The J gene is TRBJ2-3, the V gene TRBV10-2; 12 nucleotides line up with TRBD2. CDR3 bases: TGCGCCAGCAGCGATACCACGGGACTAGCGGGTCACACAGATACGCAGTATTTT. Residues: CASSDTTGLAGHTDTQYF.